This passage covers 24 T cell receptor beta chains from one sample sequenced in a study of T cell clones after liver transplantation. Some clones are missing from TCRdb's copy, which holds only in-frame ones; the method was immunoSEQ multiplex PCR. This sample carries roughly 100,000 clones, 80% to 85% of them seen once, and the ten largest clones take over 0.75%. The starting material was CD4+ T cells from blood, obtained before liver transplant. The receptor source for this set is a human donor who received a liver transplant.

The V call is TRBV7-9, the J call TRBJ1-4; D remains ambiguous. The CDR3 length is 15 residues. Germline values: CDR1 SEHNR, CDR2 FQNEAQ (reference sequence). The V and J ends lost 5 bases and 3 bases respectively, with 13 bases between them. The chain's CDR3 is CASSRAGGANEKLFF. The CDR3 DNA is TGTGCCAGCAGCCGGGCGGGCGGAGCTAATGAAAAACTGTTTTTT.

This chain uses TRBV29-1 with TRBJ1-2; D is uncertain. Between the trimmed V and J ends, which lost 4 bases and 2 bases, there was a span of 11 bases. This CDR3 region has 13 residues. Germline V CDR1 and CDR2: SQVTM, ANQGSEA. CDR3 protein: CSVGAGVNYGYTF. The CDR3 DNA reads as TGCAGCGTTGGGGCCGGGGTCAACTATGGCTACACCTTC.

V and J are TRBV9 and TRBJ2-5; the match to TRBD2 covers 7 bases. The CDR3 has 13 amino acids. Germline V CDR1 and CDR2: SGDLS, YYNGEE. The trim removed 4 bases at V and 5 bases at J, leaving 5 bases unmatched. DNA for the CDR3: TGTGCCAGCAGCCCAGTGGGGGGGGAGACCCAGTACTTC. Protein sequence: CASSPVGGETQYF. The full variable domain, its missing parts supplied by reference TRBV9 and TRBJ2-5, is DSGVTQTPKHLITATGQRVTLRCSPRSGDLSVYWYQQSLDQGLQFLIQYYNGEERAKGNILERFSAQQFPDLHSELNLSSLELGDSALYFCASSPVGGETQYFGPGTRLLVL.

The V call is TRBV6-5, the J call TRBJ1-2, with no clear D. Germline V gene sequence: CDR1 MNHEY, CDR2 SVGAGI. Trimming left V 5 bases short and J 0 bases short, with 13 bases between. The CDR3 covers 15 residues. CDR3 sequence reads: CASSGHSSANYGYTF. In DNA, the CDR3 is TGTGCCAGCAGTGGCCACAGCTCCGCTAACTATGGCTACACCTTC.

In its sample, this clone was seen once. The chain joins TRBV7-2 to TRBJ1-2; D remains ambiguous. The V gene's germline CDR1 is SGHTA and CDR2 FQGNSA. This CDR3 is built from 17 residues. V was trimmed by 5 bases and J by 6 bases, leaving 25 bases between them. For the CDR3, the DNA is TGTGCCAGCAGCCTCTCGGGGAGCAGGACTTTATCCGATGGCTACACCTTC. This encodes CASSLSGSRTLSDGYTF.

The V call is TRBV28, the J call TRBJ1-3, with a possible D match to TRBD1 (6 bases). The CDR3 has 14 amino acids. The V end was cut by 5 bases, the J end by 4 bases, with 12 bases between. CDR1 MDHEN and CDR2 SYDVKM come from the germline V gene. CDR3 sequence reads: CASSPGDWGNTIYF. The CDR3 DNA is TGTGCCAGCAGTCCAGGGGATTGGGGAAACACCATATATTTT.

CDR3 in DNA: TGTGCCAGCAGCTCGCCGGGCCCCGGAGGTAATGAGCAGTTCTTC. It encodes CASSSPGPGGNEQFF. The gene calls are TRBV7-9 and TRBJ2-1, with D possibly being TRBD2 (5 bases). This CDR3 comprises 15 residues. V shed 4 bases and J shed 7 bases, with 17 bases lying between them. Germline V gene lookup returns CDR1 SEHNR and CDR2 FQNEAQ (reference sequence). The entire variable domain, with the rest obtained from reference TRBV7-9 and TRBJ2-1, is as follows: DTGVSQNPRHKITKRGQNVTFRCDPISEHNRLYWYRQTLGQGPEFLTYFQNEAQLEKSRLLSDRFSAERPKGSFSTLEIQRTEQGDSAMYLCASSSPGPGGNEQFFGPGTRLTVL.

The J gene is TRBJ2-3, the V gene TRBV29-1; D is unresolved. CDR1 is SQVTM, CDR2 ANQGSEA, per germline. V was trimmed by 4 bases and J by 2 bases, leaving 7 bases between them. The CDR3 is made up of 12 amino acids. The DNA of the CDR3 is TGCAGCGTTGGTGTGGCCACAGATACGCAGTATTTT. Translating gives CSVGVATDTQYF.

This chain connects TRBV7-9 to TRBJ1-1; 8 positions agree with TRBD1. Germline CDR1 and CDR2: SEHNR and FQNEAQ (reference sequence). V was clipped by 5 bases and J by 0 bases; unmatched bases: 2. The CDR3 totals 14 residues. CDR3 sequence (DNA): TGTGCCAGCAGCCGGACAGGGATGAACACTGAAGCTTTCTTT. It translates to CASSRTGMNTEAFF.

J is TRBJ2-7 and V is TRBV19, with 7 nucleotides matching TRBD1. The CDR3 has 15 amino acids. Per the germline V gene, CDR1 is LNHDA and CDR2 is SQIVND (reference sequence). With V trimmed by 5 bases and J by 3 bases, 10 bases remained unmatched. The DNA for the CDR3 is TGTGCCAGTAGTTCAATCTGGGCAGGGGGCTACGAGCAGTACTTC. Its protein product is CASSSIWAGGYEQYF.

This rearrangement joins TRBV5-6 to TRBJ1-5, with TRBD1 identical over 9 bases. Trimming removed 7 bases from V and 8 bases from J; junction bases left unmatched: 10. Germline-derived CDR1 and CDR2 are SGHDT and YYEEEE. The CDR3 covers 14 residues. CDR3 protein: CASSEDRGFKPQHF. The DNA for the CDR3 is TGTGCCAGCTCCGAGGACAGGGGCTTCAAGCCCCAGCATTTT.

The CDR3 spells CASSLDRSNQPQHF. In DNA, the CDR3 is TGTGCCAGCAGCCTAGACCGTAGCAATCAGCCCCAGCATTTT. The V call is TRBV27, the J call TRBJ1-5; D ambiguous. Germline values: CDR1 MNHEY, CDR2 SMNVEV (reference sequence). With 6 bases removed from V and 0 bases from J, the gap between germline ends came to 9 bases. This CDR3 is 14 amino acids long.

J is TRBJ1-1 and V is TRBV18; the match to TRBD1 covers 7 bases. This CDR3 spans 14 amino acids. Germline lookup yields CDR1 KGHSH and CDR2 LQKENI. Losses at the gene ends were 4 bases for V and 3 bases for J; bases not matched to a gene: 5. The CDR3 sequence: CASSQQGVDTEAFF. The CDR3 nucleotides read TGTGCCAGCTCACAGCAGGGGGTGGACACTGAAGCTTTCTTT.

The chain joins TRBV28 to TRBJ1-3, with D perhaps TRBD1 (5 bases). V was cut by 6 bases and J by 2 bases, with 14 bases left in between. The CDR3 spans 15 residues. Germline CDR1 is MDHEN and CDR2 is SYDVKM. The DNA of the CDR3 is TGTGCCAGCAGAAAAACAGGTTCTGCTGGAAACACCATATATTTT. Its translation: CASRKTGSAGNTIYF. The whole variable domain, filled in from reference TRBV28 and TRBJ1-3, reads DVKVTQSSRYLVKRTGEKVFLECVQDMDHENMFWYRQDPGLGLRLIYFSYDVKMKEKGDIPEGYSVSREKKERFSLILESASTNQTSMYLCASRKTGSAGNTIYFGEGSWLTVV.

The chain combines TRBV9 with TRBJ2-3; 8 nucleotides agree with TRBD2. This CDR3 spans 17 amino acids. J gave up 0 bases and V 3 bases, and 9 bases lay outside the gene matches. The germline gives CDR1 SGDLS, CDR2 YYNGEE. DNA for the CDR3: TGTGCCAGCAGCGCCCCAACGGGGGGGTTAAGCACAGATACGCAGTATTTT. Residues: CASSAPTGGLSTDTQYF.

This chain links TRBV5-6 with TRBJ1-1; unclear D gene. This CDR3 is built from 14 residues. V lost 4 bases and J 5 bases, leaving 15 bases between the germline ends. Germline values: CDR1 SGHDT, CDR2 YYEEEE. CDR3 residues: CASSPRQLGTEAFF. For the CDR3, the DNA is TGTGCCAGCAGCCCACGACAACTCGGGACTGAAGCTTTCTTT.

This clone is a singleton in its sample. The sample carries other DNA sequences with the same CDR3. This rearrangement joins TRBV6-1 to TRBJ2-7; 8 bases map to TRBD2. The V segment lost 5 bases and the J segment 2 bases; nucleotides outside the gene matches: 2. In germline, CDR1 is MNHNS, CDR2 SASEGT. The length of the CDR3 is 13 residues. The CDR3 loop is CASSSGRAYEQYF. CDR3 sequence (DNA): TGTGCCAGCAGTTCCGGGAGGGCCTACGAGCAGTACTTC.

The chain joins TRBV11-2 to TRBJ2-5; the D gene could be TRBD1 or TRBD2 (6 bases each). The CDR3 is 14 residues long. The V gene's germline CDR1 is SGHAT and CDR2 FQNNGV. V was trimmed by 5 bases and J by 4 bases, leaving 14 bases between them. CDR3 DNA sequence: TGTGCCAGCAGCCCGACGGGGGCTAGAGAGACCCAGTACTTC. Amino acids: CASSPTGARETQYF.

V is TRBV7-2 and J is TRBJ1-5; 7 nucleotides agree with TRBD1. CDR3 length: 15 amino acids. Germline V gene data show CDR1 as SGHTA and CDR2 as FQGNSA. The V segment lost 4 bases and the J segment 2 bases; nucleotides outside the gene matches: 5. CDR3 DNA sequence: TGTGCCAGCAGCTCACAGGGGTTTGGCAATCAGCCCCAGCATTTT. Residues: CASSSQGFGNQPQHF.

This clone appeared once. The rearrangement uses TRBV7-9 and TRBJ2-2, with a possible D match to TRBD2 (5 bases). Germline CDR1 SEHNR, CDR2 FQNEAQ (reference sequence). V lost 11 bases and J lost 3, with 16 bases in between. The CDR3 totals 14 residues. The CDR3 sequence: CAAREGRDTGELFF. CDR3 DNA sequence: TGTGCCGCCCGCGAGGGCCGGGACACCGGGGAGCTGTTTTTT.

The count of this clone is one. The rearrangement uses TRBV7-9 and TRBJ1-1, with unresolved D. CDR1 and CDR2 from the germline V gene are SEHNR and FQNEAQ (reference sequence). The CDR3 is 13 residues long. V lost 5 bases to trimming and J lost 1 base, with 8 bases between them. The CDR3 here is CASSRKANTEAFF. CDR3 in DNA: TGTGCCAGCAGCAGAAAGGCGAACACTGAAGCTTTCTTT.

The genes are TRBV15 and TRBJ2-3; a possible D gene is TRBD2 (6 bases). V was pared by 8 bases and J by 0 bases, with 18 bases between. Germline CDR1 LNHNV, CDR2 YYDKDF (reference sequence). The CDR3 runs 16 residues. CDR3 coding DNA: TGTGCCACCGCCCGGGACTTCAGGACTAGCACAGATACGCAGTATTTT. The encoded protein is CATARDFRTSTDTQYF.

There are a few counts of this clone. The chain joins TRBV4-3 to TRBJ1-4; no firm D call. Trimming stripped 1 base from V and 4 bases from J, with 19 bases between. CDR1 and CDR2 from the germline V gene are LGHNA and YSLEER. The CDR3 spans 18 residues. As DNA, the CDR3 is TGCGCCAGCAGCCAAGGTCCCAAGGTCCGCGGTAATAATGAAAAACTGTTTTTT. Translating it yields CASSQGPKVRGNNEKLFF.

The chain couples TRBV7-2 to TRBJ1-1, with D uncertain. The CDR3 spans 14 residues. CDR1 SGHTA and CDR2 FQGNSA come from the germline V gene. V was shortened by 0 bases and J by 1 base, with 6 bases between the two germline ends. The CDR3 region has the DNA TGTGCCAGCAGCTTAGCGGCAGGGAACACTGAAGCTTTCTTT. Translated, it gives CASSLAAGNTEAFF.